The T cell receptor (beta chain) described here comes from a study of T-cell memory formation after mild COVID-19. At the level of the study: Across donors, TCR clusters were largely donor specific. Findings and limits, study-wide: Shrinking CD4+ clones were chiefly CM and EM; CD8+ ones were chiefly EMRA. Some responding clones appeared in pre-infection memory, suggesting cross-reactive memory joined.

This clonotype was seen more than once but under ten times. Its antigen is unidentified. Constant-segment primers and 5'RACE yielded cDNA libraries for TCR alpha and TCR beta, each carrying sample barcodes and UMIs. TCRdb independently ran MiXCR on the 5' RACE reads; one entry per CDR3 protein. The table lists just over 200,000 distinct CDR3 sequences, over 9% of them singletons. This receptor was identified in a man aged 18 to 29 who had mild COVID-19 (a few samples of this study predate the infection). Cell type and time point are not known. Source material: PBMCs or a T cell subset sorted from them (not recorded which).

The CDR3 sequence is CASSNGPGLRYEQYF. In nucleotides, the CDR3 is TGTGCCAGCAGCAACGGCCCGGGACTACGATACGAGCAGTACTTC. This rearrangement joins TRBV7-2 to TRBJ2-7, with 7 bases fitting TRBD2. There are 15 residues in the CDR3. V dropped 5 bases and J dropped 4; count of bases not matched to a gene: 11. Germline CDR1 and CDR2: SGHTA and FQGNSA.